What follows are 20 T cell receptor beta chains derived from one specimen sequenced in a study of CD8 T cells in ankylosing spondylitis. MiXCR, applied by TCRdb to the 5' RACE reads, yields one record per CDR3 protein. The table shows about 350,000 distinct CDR3 sequences, with 20% to 25% occurring only once. The specimen sequenced was blood, either unsorted or a sorted T cell fraction (not recorded which). Source of these receptors: a male donor with ankylosing spondylitis or in good health (not recorded which).

A few counts support this clonotype. This sequence joins TRBV7-3 and TRBJ2-3; D unclear. The germline V gene encodes CDR1 SGHTA and CDR2 FQGTGA. Deletions cut 5 bases from V and 2 bases from J, with 8 bases between. The CDR3 extends over 13 amino acids. DNA for the CDR3: TGTGCCAGCAGCGACGGTATCACAGATACGCAGTATTTT. Translating gives CASSDGITDTQYF.

The chain carries TRBV12-3 or TRBV12-4 and TRBJ2-3; D might be TRBD1 (5 bases). Trimming left V 1 base short and J 0 bases short, with 11 bases between. The CDR3 extends over 16 amino acids. The CDR3 loop reads CASSLGLGLSTDTQYF. The DNA of the CDR3 is TGTGCCAGCAGTTTAGGGCTGGGGCTGAGCACAGATACGCAGTATTTT.

This sequence joins TRBV30 and TRBJ2-1; D is undetermined. Germline assignment: CDR1 GTSNPN and CDR2 SVGIG (reference sequence). This CDR3 spans 10 amino acids. Deletions cut 3 bases from V and 7 bases from J, with 4 bases between. CDR3 coding DNA: TGTGCCTGGAGCGGGAATGAGCAGTTCTTC. It is translated as CAWSGNEQFF.

The J gene is TRBJ2-7, the V gene TRBV11-3, with 8 positions matching TRBD1. The CDR3 runs to 15 residues. Trimming removed 1 base from V and 9 bases from J; junction bases left unmatched: 11. Germline CDR1 SGHNT, CDR2 YENEEA. CDR3 in amino acids: CASSLGEGQGILQYF. The CDR3 DNA reads TGTGCCAGCAGCTTAGGGGAAGGACAGGGCATACTGCAGTACTTC.

The V call is TRBV12-3 or TRBV12-4, the J call TRBJ2-2, with a possible D match to TRBD2 (6 bases). V was cut by 7 bases and J by 5 bases, with 17 bases left in between. This CDR3 contains 15 residues. For the CDR3, the DNA is TGTGCCAGCACCCGACCGGGACTCGAAACCGGGGAGCTGTTTTTT. Encoded protein: CASTRPGLETGELFF.

The chain employs TRBV29-1 and TRBJ2-7; perhaps TRBD1 as D (5 bases). Germline V gene sequence: CDR1 SQVTM, CDR2 ANQGSEA. This CDR3 has 14 residues. Trimming stripped 7 bases from V and 3 bases from J, with 19 bases between. The CDR3 DNA follows: TGCAGCGCTCAACCCGAAGGGGAAAACTACGAGCAGTACTTC. It is translated as CSAQPEGENYEQYF.

The chain joins TRBV5-1 to TRBJ2-7; 9 nucleotides line up with TRBD1. The germline gives CDR1 SGHRS, CDR2 YFSETQ. The CDR3 is made up of 14 amino acids. Trimming removed 4 bases from V and 2 bases from J; junction bases left unmatched: 4. CDR3 residues: CASSSWDRAYEQYF. For the CDR3, the DNA is TGCGCCAGCAGCAGCTGGGACAGGGCCTACGAGCAGTACTTC.

This chain links TRBV11-2 with TRBJ2-3; no reliable D call. This CDR3 has 12 residues. The V end was cut by 5 bases, the J end by 2 bases, with 5 bases between. CDR1 is SGHAT, CDR2 FQNNGV, per germline. CDR3 bases: TGTGCCAGCAGCCGACTCACAGATACGCAGTATTTT. Residues: CASSRLTDTQYF.

This clonotype was found once. The rearrangement links TRBV12-3 or TRBV12-4 to TRBJ1-1; D is perhaps TRBD1 (6 bases). V lost 2 bases, J lost 4 bases, and 11 bases lay in between. The length of the CDR3 is 14 residues. The CDR3 nucleotides read TGTGCCAGCAGTTTACAGGGGTCGGTCACTGAAGCTTTCTTT. This gives the protein CASSLQGSVTEAFF.

The rearrangement joins TRBV2 to TRBJ2-6, with 8 positions matching TRBD1. The CDR3 runs to 18 residues. Germline trimming cut 10 bases from V and 0 bases from J; bases unmatched to any gene: 14. Germline CDR1 SNHLY, CDR2 FYNNEI. CDR3 sequence reads: CATPGTGPVGSGANVLTF. The CDR3 DNA sequence: TGTGCCACCCCCGGGACAGGACCCGTCGGCTCTGGGGCCAACGTCCTGACTTTC.

V and J are TRBV4-1 and TRBJ2-1; unclear D gene. V lost 1 base to trimming and J lost 10 bases, with 5 bases between them. The germline V gene encodes CDR1 MGHRA and CDR2 YSYEKL. The CDR3 sequence is 11 residues long. CDR3 region: CASSQAREQFF. CDR3 coding DNA: TGCGCCAGCAGCCAAGCCAGGGAGCAGTTCTTC.

This clonotype has only a few counts. V is TRBV29-1 and J is TRBJ2-7; D tentatively reads TRBD1 or TRBD2 (5 bases each). Deletions cut 7 bases from V and 3 bases from J, with 10 bases between. The CDR3 is 11 residues long. The germline gives CDR1 SQVTM, CDR2 ANQGSEA. CDR3: CSAGTVYEQYF. The CDR3 coding sequence is TGCAGCGCCGGGACGGTCTACGAGCAGTACTTC.

This clonotype has just a few counts. In DNA, the CDR3 is TGTGCCAGCAGTCCTCCCTTGGACAATGAGCAGTTCTTC. This encodes CASSPPLDNEQFF. This rearrangement joins TRBV27 to TRBJ2-1; the D is unclear. V dropped 5 bases and J dropped 5 bases, with 10 bases sitting between them. Germline CDR1 and CDR2: MNHEY and SMNVEV (reference sequence). CDR3 size: 13 residues.

This sequence joins TRBV9 and TRBJ2-5, with TRBD2 matching over 9 bases. From germline, CDR1 is SGDLS and CDR2 YYNGEE. V gave up 0 bases and J gave up 3 bases; unmatched junction bases: 3. The CDR3 consists of 15 residues. The CDR3 bases are TGTGCCAGCAGCGTAGCCGGCGGGGGGGAAGAGACCCAGTACTTC. This gives the protein CASSVAGGGEETQYF. The full variable domain, its missing parts supplied by reference TRBV9 and TRBJ2-5, is DSGVTQTPKHLITATGQRVTLRCSPRSGDLSVYWYQQSLDQGLQFLIQYYNGEERAKGNILERFSAQQFPDLHSELNLSSLELGDSALYFCASSVAGGGEETQYFGPGTRLLVL.

This clonotype was seen only a few times. CDR3 amino acids: CASSLADSTDTQYF. CDR3 DNA: TGTGCCAGCAGCTTAGCGGACAGCACAGATACGCAGTATTTT. V usage is TRBV7-9 and J usage is TRBJ2-3; D is unresolved. The CDR3 is made up of 14 amino acids. Germline V CDR1 and CDR2: SEHNR, FQNEAQ (reference sequence). V lost 0 bases and J 0 bases, leaving 4 bases between the germline ends.

The sample holds a few counts of this clonotype. The V call is TRBV27, the J call TRBJ2-7; TRBD1 aligns across 9 bases. From germline, CDR1 is MNHEY and CDR2 SMNVEV (reference sequence). The CDR3 is 15 amino acids. The trim removed 6 bases at V and 5 bases at J, leaving 11 bases unmatched. The CDR3 reads CASRSTGTGWDEQYF. In nucleotides, the CDR3 is TGTGCCAGCAGGTCCACCGGGACAGGGTGGGACGAGCAGTACTTC.

The chain joins TRBV27 to TRBJ2-3; maybe TRBD2 (7 bases). Germline V lookup: CDR1 MNHEY, CDR2 SMNVEV (reference sequence). Trimming cost V 5 bases and J 3 bases, with 15 bases left between them. This CDR3 spans 15 amino acids. In DNA form, the CDR3 reads TGTGCCAGCAGTCCCGAGGGGGGAGGGACAGATACGCAGTATTTT. It is translated as CASSPEGGGTDTQYF.

The chain joins TRBV12-3 or TRBV12-4 to TRBJ1-1; a possible D gene is TRBD1 (5 bases). The V gene lost 8 bases and the J gene lost 4 bases, with 11 bases spanning the gap. The CDR3 sequence is 12 residues long. The DNA for the CDR3 is TGTGCCAGCGGGTGGGGGGGCACTGAAGCTTTCTTT. This translates into CASGWGGTEAFF.

The CDR3 nucleotides read TGTGCCAGCAGCTCCAGACAGGGCGCAGACTTCTACGAGCAGTACTTC. It is translated as CASSSRQGADFYEQYF. This chain uses TRBV7-9 with TRBJ2-7; 7 nucleotides line up with TRBD1. CDR3 length: 16 amino acids. The germline gives CDR1 SEHNR, CDR2 FQNEAQ (reference sequence). V lost 4 bases to trimming and J lost 3 bases; unmatched junction nucleotides: 12. Combining the CDR3 with reference TRBV7-9 and TRBJ2-7 gives the whole variable domain DTGVSQNPRHKITKRGQNVTFRCDPISEHNRLYWYRQTLGQGPEFLTYFQNEAQLEKSRLLSDRFSAERPKGSFSTLEIQRTEQGDSAMYLCASSSRQGADFYEQYFGPGTRLTVT.

This clonotype came up a few times. DNA for the CDR3: TGTGCCAGCAGCCACGGAACAGGCGATACGCAGTATTTT. Translation gives CASSHGTGDTQYF. The rearrangement joins TRBV11-3 to TRBJ2-3; D might be TRBD1 (5 bases). V was clipped by 5 bases and J by 6 bases, with 12 bases between them. Germline lookup yields CDR1 SGHNT and CDR2 YENEEA. The CDR3 totals 13 residues.